This is a list of T cell receptor beta chains from one sample in a study of CD8 T cells in ankylosing spondylitis. TCRdb reprocessed the 5' RACE reads via MiXCR and lists one record per CDR3 protein. Of roughly 700,000 distinct CDR3 sequences listed, around 20% are singletons. The specimen sequenced was blood, either unsorted or a sorted T cell fraction (not recorded which). These receptors all come from a male donor with ankylosing spondylitis. Both conserved end residues are trimmed from each CDR3. Each record gives: V gene, D gene, J gene, CDR3 protein. A D gene is named only where the DNA matches it firmly.

>TRBV6-5|NA|TRBJ2-3
ASSYPGHQLSTDTQY
>TRBV6-2/TRBV6-3|TRBD2|TRBJ2-5
ASSFLTRTSGVGETQY
>TRBV20-1|TRBD2|TRBJ2-7
SARDGSGRWYEQY
>TRBV20-1|TRBD2|TRBJ2-3
SARDRASGGRSTDTQY
>TRBV20-1|NA|TRBJ2-3
SASGSFNTQY
>TRBV5-1|NA|TRBJ1-2
ASSPAGPGYGYT
>TRBV20-1|TRBD2|TRBJ2-3
SARPRLAGGTDTQY
>TRBV7-3|TRBD2|TRBJ2-2
ASSFGGGANGELF
>TRBV29-1|NA|TRBJ1-1
SVEDRGGREAF
>TRBV7-2|NA|TRBJ2-4
ASSLEAGNIQY
>TRBV12-3/TRBV12-4|NA|TRBJ2-7
ASSLAVHSYEQY
>TRBV6-2/TRBV6-3|TRBD1|TRBJ1-5
ATSSTGDGQPQH
>TRBV20-1|NA|TRBJ2-5
SARGAQQETQY
>TRBV12-3/TRBV12-4|TRBD1|TRBJ1-1
ASSLEDREGVTEAF
>TRBV6-2/TRBV6-3|TRBD2|TRBJ2-1
ASSSLAGEDEQF
>TRBV6-2/TRBV6-3|NA|TRBJ1-2
ASSWSDYGYT
>TRBV5-6|NA|TRBJ2-7
ASTPSLHEAYEQY
>TRBV6-4|NA|TRBJ2-3
ASSDALDPDTQY
>TRBV7-9|NA|TRBJ1-2
ASSLITGLNGYT
>TRBV12-3/TRBV12-4|TRBD1|TRBJ1-1
ASSRTGWAF
>TRBV7-9|NA|TRBJ2-5
ASSRGIQETQY
>TRBV18|TRBD2|TRBJ2-3
ASSRGTSGDQDTQY
>TRBV6-2/TRBV6-3|NA|TRBJ2-2
ASTRAGGTGELF
>TRBV20-1|NA|TRBJ2-5
SARARLLSETQY
>TRBV20-1|NA|TRBJ1-5
SARGPGRGGNQPQH
>TRBV11-3|TRBD1|TRBJ1-1
ASSARPEGAANTEAF
>TRBV15|NA|TRBJ2-3
ATSFDTLSPDTQY
>TRBV6-2/TRBV6-3|NA|TRBJ1-3
ASGRQYSGNTIY
>TRBV11-2|NA|TRBJ1-5
ASSPRSGLGENSNQPQH
>TRBV5-5|NA|TRBJ2-3
ASSFRDNGTDTQY
>TRBV5-1|TRBD1|TRBJ2-6
ASSLRTGPNSGANVLT
>TRBV10-3|TRBD2|TRBJ2-3
AISLAGAPTDTQY
>TRBV2|NA|TRBJ1-5
ASRGALSNQPQH
>TRBV12-3/TRBV12-4|NA|TRBJ2-7
ASSLALGRKLSSYEQY
>TRBV28|TRBD1|TRBJ2-7
ASSRTGNYEQY
>TRBV20-1|TRBD2|TRBJ2-7
SASAGAEQY
>TRBV4-2|NA|TRBJ1-6
ASSQDPGGDTALH